This T cell receptor beta chain originates from a study of blood T cell repertoires in COVID-19. Study summary: The study drew acute and convalescent COVID-19 samples from the United States, Italy and Spain. T cells, B-cell-depleted T cells, or PBMCs supplied cDNA or gDNA.

Original processing notes: Using reference gene primer amplification, nucleated cell counts were estimated. TCRdb's table, derived via immunoSEQ multiplex PCR, lists solely in-frame clones and lacks some. V and J calls and clone size follow that table, whereas D and trimming were derived from the DNA. Here the sample spans over 150,000 clones, 84% being singletons. Germline V gene sequence: CDR1 SGHRS, CDR2 YFSETQ. V lost 4 bases to trimming and J lost 2 bases, with 9 bases between them. The CDR3 extends over 13 amino acids. This rearrangement joins TRBV5-1 to TRBJ2-5; no clear D. The sample taken for sequencing was peripheral blood. This receptor was identified in a human donor in a cohort sampled during active COVID-19. The CDR3 DNA is TGCGCCAGCAGCAATGGGCCGCAAGAGACCCAGTACTTC. As protein: CASSNGPQETQYF.